This T cell receptor beta chain was found in a study of persistence of HIV-infected CD4 T cells. Overall study context: Anti-CD3/anti-CD28 beads activated more cells than antigen stimulation did. General observations from the study: Within sorted populations, more oligoclonal TCRs accompanied more oligoclonal proviruses. Degenerate expanded CDR3beta sequences were enriched among CMV- and Gag-responding cells. TCR analyses could not target the rare provirus-carrying CMV-responding cells.

The CDR3 sequence is 16 residues long. Germline CDR1 MNHNS, CDR2 SASEGT. Trimming cost V 4 bases and J 2 bases, with 17 bases left between them. This was the immunoSEQ version 4 assay in survey mode. Repertoires were generated with immunoSEQ multiplex PCR, while TCRdb's copy carries only in-frame clones and drops some. The table shows tens of thousands of clones, with about 85% occurring only once. This nonspecific control used anti-CD3/anti-CD28 bead stimulation of CD4+ T cells. Responding CD4+ T cells were sorted by upregulation of both CD40 ligand and CD69. On this clone itself: What it recognizes is unknown.

This clonotype was sampled from an adult woman with HIV who was CMV-seropositive. The material sequenced was CD4+ T cells sorted from PBMCs after approximately 19-hour stimulation, taken from a patient who received antiretroviral therapy. This rearrangement joins TRBV6-1 to TRBJ1-2, with D perhaps TRBD1 (6 bases). Here the CDR3 reads CASSADRPGANYGYTF. CDR3 in DNA: TGTGCCAGCAGTGCCGATCGTCCGGGGGCGAACTATGGCTACACCTTC.